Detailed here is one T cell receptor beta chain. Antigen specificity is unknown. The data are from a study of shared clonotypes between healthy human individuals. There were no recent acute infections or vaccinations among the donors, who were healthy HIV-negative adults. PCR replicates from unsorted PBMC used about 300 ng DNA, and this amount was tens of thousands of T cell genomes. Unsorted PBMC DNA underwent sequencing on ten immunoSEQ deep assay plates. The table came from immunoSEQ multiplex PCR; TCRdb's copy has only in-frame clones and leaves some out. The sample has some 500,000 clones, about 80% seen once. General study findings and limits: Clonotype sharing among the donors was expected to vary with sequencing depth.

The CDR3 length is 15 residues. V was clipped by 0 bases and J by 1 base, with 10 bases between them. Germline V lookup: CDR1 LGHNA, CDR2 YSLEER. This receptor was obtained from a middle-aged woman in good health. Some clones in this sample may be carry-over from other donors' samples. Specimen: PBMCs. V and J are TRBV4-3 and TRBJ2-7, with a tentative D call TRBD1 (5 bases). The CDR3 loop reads CASSQEARASYEQYF. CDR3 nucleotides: TGCGCCAGCAGCCAAGAAGCCAGGGCATCCTACGAGCAGTACTTC.